The 27 T cell receptor beta chains presented below share a single source sample, sequenced in a study of blood T cell repertoires in COVID-19. Sequencing was performed with immunoSEQ multiplex PCR; in TCRdb, only in-frame clones are kept and a portion is missing. The sample includes about 120,000 clones, under 90% of them seen just once. The specimen sequenced was peripheral blood. These receptors originate from a woman aged 70 to 79 with acute or convalescent COVID-19.

This clone was counted between two and nine times. The rearrangement uses TRBV19 and TRBJ1-3; TRBD1 might be the D (5 bases). CDR1 is LNHDA and CDR2 is SQIVND in the germline V gene (reference sequence). V gave up 5 bases and J gave up 0 bases, with 11 bases separating them. The CDR3 covers 15 residues. CDR3 region: CASSAGLYSGNTIYF. CDR3 nucleotides: TGTGCCAGTAGTGCAGGGCTTTACTCTGGAAACACCATATATTTT.

The chain is built from TRBV14 and TRBJ1-2; 7 bases fit TRBD1. J was trimmed by 7 bases and V by 4 bases; bases with no gene match: 3. Looked up from germline, CDR1 is SGHDN and CDR2 is FVKESK. CDR3 size: 12 residues. CDR3 amino acids: CASSPTGLGYTF. Here the CDR3 DNA reads TGTGCCAGCAGCCCGACAGGGCTTGGCTACACCTTC.

The chain is built from TRBV27 and TRBJ2-1, with 9 positions matching TRBD2. Germline loops: CDR1 MNHEY, CDR2 SMNVEV (reference sequence). Losses at the gene ends were 5 bases for V and 3 bases for J; bases not matched to a gene: 8. There are 16 residues in the CDR3. The CDR3 region has the DNA TGTGCCAGCAGTCCCGAGCGGGGGGCCTTCTACAATGAGCAGTTCTTC. Its translation is CASSPERGAFYNEQFF.

The chain couples TRBV7-2 to TRBJ2-2; 12 bases line up with TRBD2. J gave up 6 bases and V 5 bases, and 7 bases lay outside the gene matches. Germline V CDR1 and CDR2: SGHTA, FQGNSA. The CDR3 is made up of 16 amino acids. CDR3 protein: CASSPLAGGLAGELFF. DNA of the CDR3: TGTGCCAGCAGCCCTCTAGCGGGGGGGCTCGCCGGGGAGCTGTTTTTT.

This clone came up many times. The rearrangement uses TRBV29-1 and TRBJ1-2, with D possibly TRBD1 on 5 matching bases. The germline CDR1 and CDR2 sequences are SQVTM and ANQGSEA. V was trimmed by 4 bases and J by 6 bases, leaving 15 bases between them. This CDR3 region has 13 residues. CDR3 bases: TGCAGCGTTGGGGGGGTAGGCGCTGATGGCTACACCTTC. This codes for CSVGGVGADGYTF.

The chain uses TRBV6-2 or TRBV6-3 and TRBJ2-7; 8 bases are shared with TRBD1. The CDR3 consists of 19 residues. From germline, CDR1 is MNHEY and CDR2 SVGEGT. V gave up 0 bases and J gave up 0 bases; unmatched junction bases: 13. The CDR3 reads CASSYSKVRTGYPSYEQYF. In DNA, the CDR3 is TGTGCCAGCAGTTACTCGAAGGTCAGGACAGGGTACCCCTCCTACGAGCAGTACTTC.

This chain joins TRBV6-5 and TRBJ1-2, with 7 bases lining up with TRBD1. The junction had 11 bases not matched to a gene; V was cut back by 7 bases and J by 6 bases. The germline gives CDR1 MNHEY, CDR2 SVGAGI. The CDR3 is made up of 14 amino acids. The CDR3 DNA sequence: TGTGCCAGCACCATGACAGGGTTTCTGGATGGCTACACCTTC. Its translation is CASTMTGFLDGYTF.

The chain links TRBV4-2 to TRBJ2-2; 12 nucleotides line up with TRBD1. Germline V lookup: CDR1 LGHNA, CDR2 YNFKEQ. The CDR3 covers 16 residues. V was pared by 4 bases and J by 7 bases, with 7 bases of the junction left unmatched. The CDR3 nucleotides are TGTGCCAGCAGCCTCGGGACAGGGGGCTTCGACGGGGAGCTGTTTTTT. This codes for CASSLGTGGFDGELFF.

The rearrangement joins TRBV4-3 to TRBJ1-2; D is possibly TRBD1 (5 bases). This CDR3 is built from 15 residues. Germline loops: CDR1 LGHNA, CDR2 YSLEER. Deletions cut 3 bases from V and 3 bases from J, with 14 bases between. CDR3 bases: TGCGCCAGCAGCCAGCAGGGCCGGGGGTACTATGGCTACACCTTC. The encoded protein is CASSQQGRGYYGYTF.

This sequence joins TRBV6-6 and TRBJ1-2, with 7 bases fitting TRBD1. Germline trimming cut 5 bases from V and 4 bases from J; bases unmatched to any gene: 10. The CDR3 totals 15 residues. Germline values: CDR1 MNHNY, CDR2 SVGAGI (reference sequence). The CDR3 loop reads CASSGVGTVIYGYTF. CDR3 DNA sequence: TGTGCCAGCAGTGGCGTGGGGACAGTCATCTATGGCTACACCTTC.

J is TRBJ2-3 and V is TRBV7-2; a weak D match, TRBD1 (6 bases). This CDR3 is built from 13 residues. Germline V CDR1 and CDR2: SGHTA, FQGNSA. V lost 5 bases and J lost 6, with 12 bases in between. CDR3 nucleotides: TGTGCCAGCAGCACAATTACAGGGGATACGCAGTATTTT. This codes for CASSTITGDTQYF.

The chain uses TRBV6-5 and TRBJ2-1; possible D gene TRBD1, 6 bases. The ends were cut back, 6 bases at V and 9 bases at J, with 15 bases in the middle. This CDR3 spans 13 amino acids. Germline-derived CDR1 and CDR2 are MNHEY and SVGAGI. The CDR3 is CASSWSGVIEQFF. In nucleotides, the CDR3 is TGTGCCAGCAGCTGGTCAGGGGTGATTGAGCAGTTCTTC.

J is TRBJ2-5 and V is TRBV25-1, with D perhaps TRBD1 (5 bases). V gave up 3 bases and J gave up 2 bases, with 13 bases separating them. Germline CDR1 and CDR2: MGHDK and SYGVNS. This CDR3 has 15 residues. The DNA of the CDR3 is TGTGCCAGCAGTGATGACAGATCCTCACAAGAGACCCAGTACTTC. Residues: CASSDDRSSQETQYF. The full variable domain, in which reference TRBV25-1 and TRBJ2-5 provide the parts outside the CDR3, is EADIYQTPRYLVIGTGKKITLECSQTMGHDKMYWYQQDPGMELHLIHYSYGVNSTEKGDLSSESTVSRIRTEHFPLTLESARPSHTSQYLCASSDDRSSQETQYFGPGTRLLVL.

The chain joins TRBV4-3 to TRBJ2-5, with TRBD2 matching 12 bases. This CDR3 spans 16 amino acids. Germline CDR1 LGHNA, CDR2 YSLEER. The trim removed 0 bases at V and 4 bases at J, leaving 3 bases unmatched. The CDR3 DNA reads TGCGCCAGCAGCCAAGATCCTAGCGGGGGGGCAGAGACCCAGTACTTC. Translated, it gives CASSQDPSGGAETQYF.

This chain connects TRBV11-2 to TRBJ2-2, with a possible D match to TRBD2 (6 bases). The germline V and J ends were trimmed by 0 bases and 13 bases, with 12 bases remaining between them. Germline V gene sequence: CDR1 SGHAT, CDR2 FQNNGV. This CDR3 region has 13 residues. CDR3 bases: TGTGCCAGCAGCTTAGACAGGGAGGTTTTGCTGTTTTTT. Translation: CASSLDREVLLFF.

This chain joins TRBV19 and TRBJ2-1; 16 bases match TRBD2. This CDR3 has 19 amino acids. Germline CDR1 reads LNHDA; CDR2 reads SQIVND (reference sequence). V gave up 5 bases and J gave up 15 bases; unmatched junction bases: 22. The CDR3 protein is CASSVQTPPGTSGGAGLFF. The CDR3 nucleotides read TGTGCCAGTAGTGTTCAAACCCCCCCCGGGACTAGCGGGGGGGCTGGTCTGTTCTTC.

V and J are TRBV27 and TRBJ2-2; the D gene is possibly TRBD1 (6 bases). CDR1 and CDR2 (germline): MNHEY, SMNVEV (reference sequence). CDR3 length equals 14 residues. V was cut by 8 bases and J by 5 bases, with 15 bases left in between. The CDR3 reads CASATGGYTGELFF. CDR3 nucleotide sequence: TGTGCCAGCGCGACAGGTGGTTATACCGGGGAGCTGTTTTTT.

The chain joins TRBV4-3 to TRBJ1-3; perhaps TRBD1 as D (6 bases). The CDR3 totals 16 residues. Germline CDR1 reads LGHNA; CDR2 reads YSLEER. V lost 0 bases to trimming and J lost 0 bases, with 9 bases between them. The CDR3 loop reads CASSQDRGFSGNTIYF. DNA for the CDR3: TGCGCCAGCAGCCAAGATAGGGGGTTCTCTGGAAACACCATATATTTT.

This rearrangement joins TRBV11-2 to TRBJ2-1; 8 bases line up with TRBD1. Germline-derived CDR1 and CDR2 are SGHAT and FQNNGV. The CDR3 spans 16 residues. Germline trimming cut 5 bases from V and 4 bases from J; bases unmatched to any gene: 10. DNA of the CDR3: TGTGCCAGCAGCCCCGGACAGGGTTCTTCTTACAATGAGCAGTTCTTC. Its protein product is CASSPGQGSSYNEQFF.

The chain links TRBV7-9 to TRBJ1-2; a possible D gene is TRBD1 (6 bases). Germline V lookup: CDR1 SEHNR, CDR2 FQNEAQ (reference sequence). The CDR3 consists of 16 residues. V lost 2 bases and J 8 bases, leaving 21 bases between the germline ends. CDR3 DNA: TGTGCCAGCAGCTTAATATTGTTATTGGGGGCGGCGGGCTACACCTTC. It codes for CASSLILLLGAAGYTF.

The chain carries TRBV7-9 and TRBJ2-3, with 8 bases that match TRBD1. Per the germline V gene, CDR1 is SEHNR and CDR2 is FQNEAQ (reference sequence). This CDR3 region has 11 residues. V gave up 4 bases and J gave up 14 bases; unmatched junction bases: 5. The CDR3 here is CASSYGQGLYF. The CDR3 nucleotides are TGTGCCAGCAGCTATGGACAGGGTTTGTATTTT.

This clone has only a few counts. This chain connects TRBV7-3 to TRBJ1-1; D is undetermined. V was cut by 5 bases and J by 3 bases, with 13 bases left in between. Germline V gene sequence: CDR1 SGHTA, CDR2 FQGTGA. This CDR3 is built from 14 residues. CDR3 protein: CASSRAGLDTEAFF. The DNA for the CDR3 is TGTGCCAGCAGCCGGGCGGGGTTGGACACTGAAGCTTTCTTT.

The chain uses TRBV7-9 and TRBJ2-3, with unresolved D. V gave up 1 base and J gave up 5 bases, with 13 bases separating them. The CDR3 has 15 amino acids. CDR1 and CDR2 from the germline V gene are SEHNR and FQNEAQ (reference sequence). The CDR3 protein is CASSLGARQVDTQYF. Here the CDR3 DNA reads TGTGCCAGCAGCTTAGGGGCCAGGCAGGTAGATACGCAGTATTTT.

The chain employs TRBV5-6 and TRBJ1-5, with TRBD1 matching 7 bases. Germline V gene sequence: CDR1 SGHDT, CDR2 YYEEEE. V lost 4 bases to trimming and J lost 7 bases; unmatched junction nucleotides: 5. The CDR3 runs to 13 residues. Here the CDR3 DNA reads TGTGCCAGCAGCCTGACAGGGTACCAGCCCCAGCATTTT. This sequence encodes CASSLTGYQPQHF.

The V and J genes are TRBV2 and TRBJ2-3; D is perhaps TRBD1 (5 bases). The CDR3 length is 15 residues. V was shortened by 5 bases and J by 4 bases, with 16 bases between the two germline ends. Germline CDR1 reads SNHLY; CDR2 reads FYNNEI. The CDR3 spells CASSLQGVRPDTQYF. DNA for the CDR3: TGTGCCAGCAGTCTCCAAGGGGTGCGGCCAGATACGCAGTATTTT.

This clone appeared a single time. The gene calls are TRBV4-1 and TRBJ2-1; 8 bases are a match to TRBD2. The CDR3 spans 20 residues. CDR1 MGHRA and CDR2 YSYEKL come from the germline V gene. J lost 4 bases, V lost 5 bases, and 22 bases had no gene match. This CDR3 is CASSATSTSGRVRRYNEQFF. The CDR3 DNA follows: TGCGCCAGCAGCGCCACTTCTACTAGCGGTCGGGTCCGACGGTACAATGAGCAGTTCTTC.

The chain couples TRBV6-5 to TRBJ1-1; no clear D. The CDR3 extends over 11 amino acids. Germline V gives CDR1 MNHEY, CDR2 SVGAGI. Trimming took 6 bases from V and 8 from J, leaving 10 bases between them. The CDR3 spells CASRSLKEAFF. The CDR3 DNA sequence: TGTGCCAGCAGGTCTCTTAAAGAAGCTTTCTTT.